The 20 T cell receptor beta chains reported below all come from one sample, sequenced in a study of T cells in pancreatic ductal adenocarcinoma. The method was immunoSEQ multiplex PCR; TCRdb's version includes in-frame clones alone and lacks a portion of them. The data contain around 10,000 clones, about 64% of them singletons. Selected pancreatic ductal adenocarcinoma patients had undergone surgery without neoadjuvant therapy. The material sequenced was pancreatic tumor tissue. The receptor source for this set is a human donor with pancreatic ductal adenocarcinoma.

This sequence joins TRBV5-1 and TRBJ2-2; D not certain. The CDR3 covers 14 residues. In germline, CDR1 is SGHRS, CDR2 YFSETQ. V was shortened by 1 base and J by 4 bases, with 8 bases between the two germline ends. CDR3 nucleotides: TGCGCCAGCAGCTTGCTCCAGACCACCGGGGAGCTGTTTTTT. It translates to CASSLLQTTGELFF.

This chain's CDR3 is CASSLDGTAVYEQYF. The CDR3, as DNA: TGTGCCAGCAGCTTAGATGGGACAGCGGTATACGAGCAGTACTTC. This chain connects TRBV7-9 to TRBJ2-7; 7 nucleotides agree with TRBD1. CDR1 SEHNR and CDR2 FQNEAQ come from the germline V gene (reference sequence). The CDR3 is 15 residues long. V gave up 1 base and J gave up 4 bases; unmatched junction bases: 7.

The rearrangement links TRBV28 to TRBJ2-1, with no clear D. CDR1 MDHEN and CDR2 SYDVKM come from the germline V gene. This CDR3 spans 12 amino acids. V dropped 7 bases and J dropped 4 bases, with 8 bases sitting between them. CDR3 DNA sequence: TGTGCCAGCACGGGCGAATACAATGAGCAGTTCTTC. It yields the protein CASTGEYNEQFF.

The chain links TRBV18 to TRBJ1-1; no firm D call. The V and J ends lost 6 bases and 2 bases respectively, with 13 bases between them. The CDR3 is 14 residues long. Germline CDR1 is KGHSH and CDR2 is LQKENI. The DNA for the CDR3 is TGTGCCAGCTCTCTAGTGGGTGCAAACACTGAAGCTTTCTTT. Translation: CASSLVGANTEAFF.

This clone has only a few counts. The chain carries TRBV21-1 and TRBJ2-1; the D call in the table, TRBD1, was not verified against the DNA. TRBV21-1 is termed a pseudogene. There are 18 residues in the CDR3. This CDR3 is CASSTGTVLQGDYNEQFF. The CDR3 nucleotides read TGTGCCAGCAGCACCGGGACAGTCTTGCAGGGGGATTACAATGAGCAGTTCTTC.

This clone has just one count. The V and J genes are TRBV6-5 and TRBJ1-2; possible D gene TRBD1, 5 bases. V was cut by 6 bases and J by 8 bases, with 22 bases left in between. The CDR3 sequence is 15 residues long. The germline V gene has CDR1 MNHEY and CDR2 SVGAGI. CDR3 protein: CASSYDPGTWGGYTF. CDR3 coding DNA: TGTGCCAGCAGCTATGACCCGGGAACCTGGGGCGGCTACACCTTC.

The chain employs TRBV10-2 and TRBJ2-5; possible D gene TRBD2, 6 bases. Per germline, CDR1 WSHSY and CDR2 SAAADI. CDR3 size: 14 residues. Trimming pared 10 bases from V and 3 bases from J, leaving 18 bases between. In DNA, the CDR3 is TGCGCCACGAAACGACAAATAGCGGAAGAGACCCAGTACTTC. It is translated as CATKRQIAEETQYF.

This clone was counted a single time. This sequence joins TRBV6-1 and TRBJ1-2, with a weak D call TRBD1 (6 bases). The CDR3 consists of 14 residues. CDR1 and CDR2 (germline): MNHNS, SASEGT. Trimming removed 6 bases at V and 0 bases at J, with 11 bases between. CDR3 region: CASSRDTTNYGYTF. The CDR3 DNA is TGTGCCAGCAGCCGGGACACTACTAACTATGGCTACACCTTC.

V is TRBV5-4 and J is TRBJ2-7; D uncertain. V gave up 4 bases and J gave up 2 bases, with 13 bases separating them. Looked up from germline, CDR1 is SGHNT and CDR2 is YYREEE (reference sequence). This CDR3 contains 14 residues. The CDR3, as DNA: TGTGCCAGCAGCCATATTGTAGATCCCTACGAGCAGTACTTC. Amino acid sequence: CASSHIVDPYEQYF.

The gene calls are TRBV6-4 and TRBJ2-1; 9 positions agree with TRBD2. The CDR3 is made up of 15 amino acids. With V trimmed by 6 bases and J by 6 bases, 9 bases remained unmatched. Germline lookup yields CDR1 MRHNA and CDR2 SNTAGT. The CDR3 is CASSPLGLALNEQFF. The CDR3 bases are TGTGCCAGCAGCCCACTGGGACTAGCACTCAATGAGCAGTTCTTC.

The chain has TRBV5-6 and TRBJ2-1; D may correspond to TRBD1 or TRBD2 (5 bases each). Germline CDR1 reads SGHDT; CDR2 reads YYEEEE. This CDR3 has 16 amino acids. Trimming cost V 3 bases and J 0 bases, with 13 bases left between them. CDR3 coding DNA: TGTGCCAGCAGCTCTAGAGGGGTTAGCTCCTACAATGAGCAGTTCTTC. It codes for CASSSRGVSSYNEQFF.

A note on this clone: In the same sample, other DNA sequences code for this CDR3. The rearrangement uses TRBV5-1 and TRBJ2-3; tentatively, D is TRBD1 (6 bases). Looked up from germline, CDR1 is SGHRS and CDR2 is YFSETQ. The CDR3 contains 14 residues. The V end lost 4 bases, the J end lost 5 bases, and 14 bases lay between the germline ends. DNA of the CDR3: TGCGCCAGCAGCCTGGGAACAGGGAGAGATACGCAGTATTTT. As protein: CASSLGTGRDTQYF.

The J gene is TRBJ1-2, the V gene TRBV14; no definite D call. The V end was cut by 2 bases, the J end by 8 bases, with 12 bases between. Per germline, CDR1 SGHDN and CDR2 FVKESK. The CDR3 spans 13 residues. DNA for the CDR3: TGTGCCAGCAGCCAAACATCGTCGGGGGGCTACACCTTC. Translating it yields CASSQTSSGGYTF.

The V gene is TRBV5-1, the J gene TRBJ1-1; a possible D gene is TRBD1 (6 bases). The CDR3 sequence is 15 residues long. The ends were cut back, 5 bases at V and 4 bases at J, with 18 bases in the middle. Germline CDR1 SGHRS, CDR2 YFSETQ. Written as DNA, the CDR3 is TGCGCCAGCAGGGTAGAACAGGGTTACGGCACTGAAGCTTTCTTT. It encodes CASRVEQGYGTEAFF.

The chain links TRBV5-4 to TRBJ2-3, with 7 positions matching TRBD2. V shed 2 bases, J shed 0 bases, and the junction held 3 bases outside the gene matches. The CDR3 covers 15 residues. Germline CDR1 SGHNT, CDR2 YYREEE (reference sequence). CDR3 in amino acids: CASSFSGFSTDTQYF. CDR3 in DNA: TGTGCCAGCAGCTTTAGCGGGTTTAGCACAGATACGCAGTATTTT.

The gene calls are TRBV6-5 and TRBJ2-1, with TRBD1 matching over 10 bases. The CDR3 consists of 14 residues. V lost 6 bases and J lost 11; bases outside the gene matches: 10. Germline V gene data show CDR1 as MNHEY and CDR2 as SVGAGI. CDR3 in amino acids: CASSHTGQGDKQFF. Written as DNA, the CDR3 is TGTGCCAGCAGCCATACCGGACAGGGGGACAAGCAGTTCTTC.

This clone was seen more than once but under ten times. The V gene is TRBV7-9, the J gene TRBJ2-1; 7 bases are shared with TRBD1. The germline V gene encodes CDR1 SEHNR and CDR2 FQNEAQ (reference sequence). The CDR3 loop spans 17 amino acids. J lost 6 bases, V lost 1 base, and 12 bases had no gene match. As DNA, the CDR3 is TGTGCCAGCAGCTTAGACCCCAGGGGGAGACTGGGCAATGAGCAGTTCTTC. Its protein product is CASSLDPRGRLGNEQFF.

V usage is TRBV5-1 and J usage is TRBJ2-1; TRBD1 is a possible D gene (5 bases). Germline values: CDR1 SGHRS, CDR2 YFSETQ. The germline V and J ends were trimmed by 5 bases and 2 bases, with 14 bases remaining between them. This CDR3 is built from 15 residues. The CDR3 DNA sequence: TGCGCCAGCAGGGTGGGGCAGGGAACCTACAATGAGCAGTTCTTC. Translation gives CASRVGQGTYNEQFF.

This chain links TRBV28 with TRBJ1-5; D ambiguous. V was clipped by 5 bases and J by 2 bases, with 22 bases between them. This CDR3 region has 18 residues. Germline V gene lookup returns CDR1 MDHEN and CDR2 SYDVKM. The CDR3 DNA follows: TGTGCCAGCAGTGAGCTTGAGGTAAGGAGGGTTGGCAATCAGCCCCAGCATTTT. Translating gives CASSELEVRRVGNQPQHF.

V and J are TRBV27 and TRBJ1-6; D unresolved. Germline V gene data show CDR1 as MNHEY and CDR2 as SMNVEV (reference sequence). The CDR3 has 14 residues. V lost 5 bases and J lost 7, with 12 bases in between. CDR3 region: CASSRKGQNSPLHF. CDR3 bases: TGTGCCAGCAGTAGGAAGGGTCAGAATTCACCCCTCCACTTT.